Sequencing of this T cell receptor beta chain was carried out in a study of blood T cells in healthy people across ages. Findings of the study overall: Correlation between TCR beta diversity and naive T cell percentage was strong.

The table lists this clonotype with many counts. Its antigen remains unknown. The CDR3 runs 14 residues. V gave up 0 bases and J gave up 9 bases, with 10 bases separating them. Germline V gives CDR1 SGHRS, CDR2 YFSETQ. Primed by a sample-barcoded 5' primer and a J-beta primer mix, a second PCR proceeded for roughly 6 to 12 cycles. Each CDR3 protein is one row after TCRdb ran MiXCR on the 5' RACE reads. This repertoire shows hundreds of thousands of distinct CDR3 sequences, roughly 32% found once; its top ten account for 15%. The rearrangement links TRBV5-1 to TRBJ2-6; D may be TRBD1 (6 bases). The origin of this receptor is a woman older than 75 in good health. Sequencing was carried out using blood. The CDR3 DNA is TGCGCCAGCAGCTTGGTACAGGGCGTCAACGTCCTGACTTTC. This sequence encodes CASSLVQGVNVLTF.